The 20 T cell receptor beta chains below all came from one sample that was sequenced in a study of cytomegalovirus exposure and HLA in healthy donors. TCRdb keeps only in-frame clones here, not all; method: immunoSEQ multiplex PCR. The profile covers around 60,000 clones, with 96% appearing a single time and 1.2% taken by the ten largest. The material sequenced was PBMCs. The receptor source for this set is a woman aged 18 to 35 in good health and CMV-seronegative.

This clone was detected once. V usage is TRBV7-2 and J usage is TRBJ1-5, with TRBD1 matching over 11 bases. Unmatched junction bases numbered 5, after V lost 1 base and J lost 6 bases. This CDR3 region has 16 residues. The germline gives CDR1 SGHTA, CDR2 FQGNSA. The CDR3, as DNA: TGTGCCAGCAGCTTAGTGGGACAGGGGGGGGGTCAGCCCCAGCATTTT. It codes for CASSLVGQGGGQPQHF.

The gene calls are TRBV10-3 and TRBJ2-5, with D maybe TRBD2 (5 bases). The CDR3 has 13 amino acids. Looked up from germline, CDR1 is ENHRY and CDR2 is SYGVKD. V dropped 7 bases and J dropped 1 base, with 10 bases sitting between them. The DNA for the CDR3 is TGTGCCATCAACTCGGGGTTCCAAGAGACCCAGTACTTC. This codes for CAINSGFQETQYF.

V and J are TRBV7-3 and TRBJ1-2, with TRBD1 matching 8 bases. J lost 2 bases, V lost 0 bases, and 8 bases had no gene match. The CDR3 is 17 residues long. The V gene's germline CDR1 is SGHTA and CDR2 FQGTGA. CDR3 residues: CASSLTPGQGTNYGYTF. The CDR3 region has the DNA TGTGCCAGCAGCTTAACCCCCGGACAGGGAACAAACTATGGCTACACCTTC.

V and J are TRBV7-2 and TRBJ1-2; D perhaps matches TRBD1 (6 bases). V dropped 3 bases and J dropped 1 base, with 15 bases sitting between them. The CDR3 totals 16 residues. Germline CDR1 is SGHTA and CDR2 is FQGNSA. The CDR3 region is CASSLGTTYVNYGYTF. CDR3 in DNA: TGTGCCAGCAGCTTGGGGACAACTTATGTTAACTATGGCTACACCTTC.

The chain has TRBV11-2 and TRBJ2-3; 7 bases are a match to TRBD1. Germline CDR1 is SGHAT and CDR2 is FQNNGV. CDR3 length equals 15 residues. V gave up 5 bases and J gave up 4 bases; unmatched junction bases: 9. CDR3: CASSPPGQGADTQYF. In DNA, the CDR3 is TGTGCCAGCAGCCCCCCTGGGCAGGGGGCAGATACGCAGTATTTT.

This clone was observed once. The genes are TRBV7-9 and TRBJ2-1, with D possibly TRBD1 on 6 matching bases. V lost 5 bases, J lost 0 bases, and 17 bases lay in between. Germline V gene lookup returns CDR1 SEHNR and CDR2 FQNEAQ (reference sequence). The CDR3 has 17 amino acids. CDR3 sequence reads: CASSPRQAPSSYNEQFF. CDR3 bases: TGTGCCAGCAGCCCCCGACAGGCGCCCTCCTCCTACAATGAGCAGTTCTTC.

CDR3: CASSLGQGQETQYF. CDR3 nucleotide sequence: TGCGCCAGCAGCTTGGGCCAGGGCCAAGAGACCCAGTACTTC. J is TRBJ2-5 and V is TRBV5-1; a weak D match, TRBD1 (5 bases). This CDR3 spans 14 amino acids. With 0 bases removed from V and 1 base from J, the gap between germline ends came to 7 bases. CDR1 and CDR2 from the germline V gene are SGHRS and YFSETQ.

This clone has only one observation. The V call is TRBV6-5, the J call TRBJ1-4, with a tentative D call TRBD1 (6 bases). Looked up from germline, CDR1 is MNHEY and CDR2 is SVGAGI. Trimming pared 0 bases from V and 3 bases from J, leaving 11 bases between. The length of the CDR3 is 16 residues. This chain's CDR3 is CASSYSGGASNEKLFF. Here the CDR3 DNA reads TGTGCCAGCAGTTACTCCGGGGGGGCATCTAATGAAAAACTGTTTTTT.

The rearrangement joins TRBV28 to TRBJ2-2; D is uncertain. Per germline, CDR1 MDHEN and CDR2 SYDVKM. The CDR3 is made up of 12 amino acids. V shed 5 bases and J shed 2 bases, with 3 bases lying between them. CDR3 in amino acids: CASSPNTGELFF. DNA for the CDR3: TGTGCCAGCAGTCCAAACACCGGGGAGCTGTTTTTT. The complete variable domain, with remaining parts taken from reference TRBV28 and TRBJ2-2, reads DVKVTQSSRYLVKRTGEKVFLECVQDMDHENMFWYRQDPGLGLRLIYFSYDVKMKEKGDIPEGYSVSREKKERFSLILESASTNQTSMYLCASSPNTGELFFGEGSRLTVL.

The chain couples TRBV19 to TRBJ1-1; D remains unclear. V lost 8 bases, J lost 5 bases, and 12 bases lay in between. Germline loops: CDR1 LNHDA, CDR2 SQIVND (reference sequence). CDR3 size: 12 residues. This CDR3 reads CASGVVRTEAFF. CDR3 bases: TGTGCCAGTGGTGTTGTGAGAACTGAAGCTTTCTTT.

This chain uses TRBV4-3 with TRBJ2-5, with TRBD2 identical over 8 bases. This CDR3 is 16 amino acids long. The germline CDR1 and CDR2 sequences are LGHNA and YSLEER. V lost 0 bases to trimming and J lost 2 bases; unmatched junction nucleotides: 5. The CDR3 bases are TGCGCCAGCAGCCAAGATCCTCGCGGGGGGCAAGAGACCCAGTACTTC. Its translation: CASSQDPRGGQETQYF.

This clone has only one observation. The CDR3 DNA follows: TGTGCCTGGAGCTATGGGGGCAGGGGCTACGAGCAGTACTTC. This encodes CAWSYGGRGYEQYF. The chain links TRBV30 to TRBJ2-7; perhaps TRBD1 as D (6 bases). Germline V gives CDR1 GTSNPN, CDR2 SVGIG (reference sequence). Between the trimmed V and J ends, which lost 3 bases and 3 bases, there was a span of 15 bases. The CDR3 is 14 residues long.

The rearrangement joins TRBV15 to TRBJ1-4, with D possibly being TRBD1 (5 bases). Trimming removed 7 bases at V and 4 bases at J, with 16 bases between. Looked up from germline, CDR1 is LNHNV and CDR2 is YYDKDF (reference sequence). The CDR3 consists of 15 residues. CDR3 loop: CATNPWGRDNEKLFF. For the CDR3, the DNA is TGTGCCACCAACCCCTGGGGCAGGGATAATGAAAAACTGTTTTTT.

This rearrangement joins TRBV6-5 to TRBJ2-1; 9 bases align to TRBD1. V was pared by 7 bases and J by 6 bases, with 10 bases of the junction left unmatched. The CDR3 spans 15 residues. From germline, CDR1 is MNHEY and CDR2 SVGAGI. The CDR3 DNA is TGTGCCAGCACCCTTGACAGGGGGGCCGCCAATGAGCAGTTCTTC. It encodes CASTLDRGAANEQFF.

V gene TRBV6-6 combines with J gene TRBJ1-5, with a weak D call TRBD1 (6 bases). The germline gives CDR1 MNHNY, CDR2 SVGAGI (reference sequence). The CDR3 contains 15 residues. Trimming pared 7 bases from V and 0 bases from J, leaving 13 bases between. CDR3 residues: CASTPRGYSNQPQHF. CDR3 nucleotide sequence: TGTGCCAGCACCCCAAGGGGGTATAGCAATCAGCCCCAGCATTTT.

The chain joins TRBV18 to TRBJ2-1; D remains ambiguous. Germline assignment: CDR1 KGHSH and CDR2 LQKENI. Trimming removed 2 bases from V and 2 bases from J, with 10 bases in between. CDR3 length equals 15 residues. The CDR3, as DNA: TGTGCCAGCTCACCAGGGCCATCCACCTACAATGAGCAGTTCTTC. This gives the protein CASSPGPSTYNEQFF.

This clone was recorded once. Compared with germline, one end of the junction differs, possibly owing to a read error. The chain has TRBV7-6 and TRBJ1-1; the match to TRBD1 covers 8 bases. Germline V gene data show CDR1 as SGHVS and CDR2 as FNYEAQ. The CDR3 is 13 residues long. Here the CDR3 DNA reads TGTGGCAGCAGCTTAGGGACAGGAACCAAAGCTTTCTTT. Translating it yields CGSSLGTGTKAFF.

The table lists this clone with a few counts. The rearrangement links TRBV4-2 to TRBJ2-3, with 9 bases aligning to TRBD2. The CDR3 has 18 residues. V shed 1 base, J shed 0 bases, and the junction held 8 bases outside the gene matches. The V gene's germline CDR1 is LGHNA and CDR2 YNFKEQ. The CDR3 DNA sequence: TGTGCCAGCAGCCAAGGGCTAGCGGGATTCGGCAGCACAGATACGCAGTATTTT. This sequence encodes CASSQGLAGFGSTDTQYF.

The chain employs TRBV4-3 and TRBJ2-6, with 7 bases fitting TRBD2. V shed 4 bases and J 1 base; nucleotides not matched to a gene: 7. Germline V gene sequence: CDR1 LGHNA, CDR2 YSLEER. The CDR3 has 17 amino acids. CDR3 loop: CASSPTVGGSGANVLTF. For the CDR3, the DNA is TGCGCCAGCAGCCCCACCGTCGGGGGGTCTGGGGCCAACGTCCTGACTTTC.

This rearrangement joins TRBV28 to TRBJ2-6; D call uncertain. CDR1 MDHEN and CDR2 SYDVKM come from the germline V gene. The CDR3 sequence is 16 residues long. The V and J ends lost 5 bases and 0 bases respectively, with 11 bases between them. CDR3 in amino acids: CASSPRQSSGANVLTF. CDR3 nucleotide sequence: TGTGCCAGCAGTCCCAGGCAGAGCTCTGGGGCCAACGTCCTGACTTTC.